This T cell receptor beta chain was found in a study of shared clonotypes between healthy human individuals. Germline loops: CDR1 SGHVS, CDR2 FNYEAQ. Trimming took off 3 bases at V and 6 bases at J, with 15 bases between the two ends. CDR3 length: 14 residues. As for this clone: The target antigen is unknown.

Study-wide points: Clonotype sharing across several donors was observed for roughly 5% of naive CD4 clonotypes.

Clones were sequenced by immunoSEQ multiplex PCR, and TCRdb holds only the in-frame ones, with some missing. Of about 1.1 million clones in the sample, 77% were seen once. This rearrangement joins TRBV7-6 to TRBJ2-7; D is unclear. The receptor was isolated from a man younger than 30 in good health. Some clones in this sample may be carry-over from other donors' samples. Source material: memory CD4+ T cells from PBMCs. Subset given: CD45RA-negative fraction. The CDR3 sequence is CASSLAGLLTEQYF. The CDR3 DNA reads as TGTGCCAGCAGCTTGGCTGGCCTTCTTACCGAGCAGTACTTC.